Given below is one TCR beta chain in context. The sample belongs to a study of OX40 agonist ivuxolimab in advanced cancers. Generated by immunoSEQ multiplex PCR, the TCRdb table keeps only in-frame clones and is missing some. This sample yields about 79,000 clones, of which roughly 86% are seen a single time; about 0.89% belongs to the top ten. The CDR3 runs to 11 residues. This sequence was found in an adult with an advanced solid tumor such as melanoma, head and neck, liver or kidney cancer. The sample in question was CD4+ or CD8+ T cells sorted from blood, obtained in a trial of the OX40 agonist ivuxolimab. The J gene is TRBJ1-1, the V gene TRBV21-1. TRBV21-1 is described as a pseudogene. The CDR3 sequence: CASTCSTEAFF. DNA for the CDR3: TGTGCCAGCACCTGTAGCACTGAAGCTTTCTTT.